These T cell receptor beta chains were read from a single sample in a study of read filtering for tumor transcriptome and immune sequencing. TCRdb re-analysed the reads in MiXCR, keeping a single row per CDR3 protein. Here the sample spans 30,000 to 40,000 distinct CDR3 sequences, around 15% being singletons. The material sequenced was a population of CD138-negative cells sorted from bone marrow. Receptors originate from a donor at least 40 years old with multiple myeloma. Each CDR3 is given with its conserved first and last residue. Each record gives: V gene, clone size, J gene, D gene, CDR3 protein, CDR3 DNA. A D gene is named only where the DNA matches it firmly. The size entry gives once, few, many, or a class for an expanded clone.

TRBV27	many	TRBJ1-1	-	CASKRRENTEAFF	TGTGCCAGCAAAAGGCGGGAAAACACTGAAGCTTTCTTT
TRBV7-3	many	TRBJ1-1	-	CASSLGSNTEAFF	TGTGCCAGCAGCTTAGGAAGCAACACTGAAGCTTTCTTT
TRBV29-1	many	TRBJ2-5	TRBD2	CSVAPPIAGGLETQYF	TGCAGCGTTGCCCCTCCGATAGCGGGGGGGCTGGAGACCCAGTACTTC
TRBV6-6	many	TRBJ1-6	-	CASSYAVREKQPLHF	TGTGCCAGCAGTTACGCTGTCAGGGAGAAGCAACCCCTCCACTTT
TRBV7-2	few	TRBJ2-2	-	CASSRTRGETGELFF	TGTGCCAGCAGCCGAACCAGGGGAGAAACCGGGGAGCTGTTTTTT
TRBV10-3	many	TRBJ2-4	-	CAIMEGGKNIQYF	TGTGCCATCATGGAGGGAGGCAAAAACATTCAGTACTTC
TRBV6-4	many	TRBJ1-1	-	CASSSQGNTEAFF	TGTGCCAGCAGTTCACAGGGGAACACTGAAGCTTTCTTT
TRBV20-1	many	TRBJ1-5	-	CSGRGGYNQPQHF	TGCAGTGGACGGGGGGGGTACAATCAGCCCCAGCATTTT
TRBV10-3	many	TRBJ2-7	-	CATGLSGDIYEQYF	TGTGCCACCGGACTATCCGGCGACATCTACGAGCAGTACTTC
TRBV5-1	many	TRBJ2-2	-	CASSPGGQINTGELFF	TGCGCCAGCAGCCCCGGTGGGCAGATTAACACCGGGGAGCTGTTTTTT
TRBV24-1	many	TRBJ1-5	-	CATSGVGQPQHF	TGTGCCACCAGTGGGGTTGGTCAGCCCCAGCATTTT
TRBV2	many	TRBJ1-1	-	CASNRYLIEYNAEAFF	TGTGCCAGCAATAGATACCTCATCGAATATAACGCTGAAGCTTTCTTT
TRBV3-1	many	TRBJ1-4	-	CASSHFTGQLFF	TGTGCCAGCAGCCATTTTACGGGACAACTGTTTTTT
TRBV6-5	many	TRBJ2-2	TRBD1	CASSSDRVTGELFF	TGTGCCAGCAGTTCCGACAGGGTTACCGGGGAGCTGTTTTTT
TRBV7-3	many	TRBJ2-6	TRBD1	CASSSKPGQGTAGANVLTF	TGTGCCAGCAGCTCAAAACCGGGACAGGGTACTGCTGGGGCCAACGTCCTGACTTTC
TRBV20-1	few	TRBJ1-2	-	CSAEREGGYGYTF	TGCAGTGCTGAAAGGGAGGGGGGCTATGGCTACACCTTC